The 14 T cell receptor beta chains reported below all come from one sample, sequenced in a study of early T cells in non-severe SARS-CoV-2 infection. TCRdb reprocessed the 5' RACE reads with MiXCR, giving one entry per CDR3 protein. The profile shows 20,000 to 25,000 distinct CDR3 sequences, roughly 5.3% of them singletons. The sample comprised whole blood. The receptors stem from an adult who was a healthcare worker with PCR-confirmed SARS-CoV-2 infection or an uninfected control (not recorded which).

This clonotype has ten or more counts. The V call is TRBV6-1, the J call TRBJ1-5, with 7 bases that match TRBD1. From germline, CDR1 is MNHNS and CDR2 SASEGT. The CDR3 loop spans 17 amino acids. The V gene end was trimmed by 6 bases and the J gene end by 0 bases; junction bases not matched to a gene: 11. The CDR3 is CASSLDQGGFSNQPQHF. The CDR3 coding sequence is TGTGCCAGCAGCCTTGATCAGGGGGGCTTTAGCAATCAGCCCCAGCATTTT.

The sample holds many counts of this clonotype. CDR3 sequence: CASRTRSLDTLVGSTGELFF. The CDR3 DNA reads as TGTGCCAGCAGGACTCGGTCGTTGGACACTCTCGTAGGAAGCACCGGGGAGCTGTTTTTT. This chain joins TRBV7-2 and TRBJ2-2, with D possibly TRBD1 on 5 matching bases. The germline gives CDR1 SGHTA, CDR2 FQGNSA. This CDR3 is built from 20 residues. Between the trimmed V and J ends, which lost 6 bases and 4 bases, there was a span of 30 bases. Supplemented by reference TRBV7-2 and TRBJ2-2, the full variable domain reads GAGVSQSPSNKVTEKGKDVELRCDPISGHTALYWYRQSLGQGLEFLIYFQGNSAPDKSGLPSDRFSAERTGGSVSTLTIQRTQQEDSAVYLCASRTRSLDTLVGSTGELFFGEGSRLTVL.

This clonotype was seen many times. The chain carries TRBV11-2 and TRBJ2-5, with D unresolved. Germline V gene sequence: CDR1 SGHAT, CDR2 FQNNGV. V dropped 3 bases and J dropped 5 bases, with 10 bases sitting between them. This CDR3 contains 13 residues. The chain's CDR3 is CASSLGGPETQYF. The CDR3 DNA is TGTGCCAGCAGCTTGGGTGGCCCGGAGACCCAGTACTTC.

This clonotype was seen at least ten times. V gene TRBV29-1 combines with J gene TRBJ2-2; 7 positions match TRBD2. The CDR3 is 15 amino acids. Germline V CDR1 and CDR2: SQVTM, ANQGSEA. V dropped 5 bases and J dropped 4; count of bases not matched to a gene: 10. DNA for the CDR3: TGCAGCGTTAAAATGCCGGGGGAGGGCACCGGGGAGCTGTTTTTT. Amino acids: CSVKMPGEGTGELFF.

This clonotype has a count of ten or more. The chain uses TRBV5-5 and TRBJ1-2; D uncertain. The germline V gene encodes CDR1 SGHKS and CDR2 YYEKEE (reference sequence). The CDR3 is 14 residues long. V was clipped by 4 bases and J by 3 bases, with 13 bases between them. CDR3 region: CASSQGTVDYGYTF. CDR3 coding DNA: TGTGCCAGCAGCCAAGGTACAGTGGACTATGGCTACACCTTC.

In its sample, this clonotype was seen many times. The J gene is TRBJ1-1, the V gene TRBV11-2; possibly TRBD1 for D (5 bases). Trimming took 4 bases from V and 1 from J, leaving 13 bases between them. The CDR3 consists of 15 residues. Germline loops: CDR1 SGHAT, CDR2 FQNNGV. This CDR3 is CASSYYQGGNTEAFF. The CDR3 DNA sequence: TGTGCCAGCAGCTATTATCAGGGAGGGAACACTGAAGCTTTCTTT.

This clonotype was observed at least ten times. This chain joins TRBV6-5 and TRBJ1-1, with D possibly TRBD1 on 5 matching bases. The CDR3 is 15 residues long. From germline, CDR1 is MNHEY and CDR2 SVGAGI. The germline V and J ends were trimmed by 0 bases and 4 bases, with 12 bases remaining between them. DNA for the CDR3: TGTGCCAGCAGTTACTCTTGGAAAGGGGCCACTGAAGCTTTCTTT. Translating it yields CASSYSWKGATEAFF.

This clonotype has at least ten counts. Here the CDR3 reads CASSIDPGYGANVLTF. DNA of the CDR3: TGTGCCAGTAGTATCGACCCGGGGTACGGGGCCAACGTCCTGACTTTC. The chain carries TRBV19 and TRBJ2-6; D possibly corresponds to TRBD2 (5 bases). CDR1 and CDR2 from the germline V gene are LNHDA and SQIVND (reference sequence). V was cut by 3 bases and J by 4 bases, with 13 bases left in between. This CDR3 has 16 residues.

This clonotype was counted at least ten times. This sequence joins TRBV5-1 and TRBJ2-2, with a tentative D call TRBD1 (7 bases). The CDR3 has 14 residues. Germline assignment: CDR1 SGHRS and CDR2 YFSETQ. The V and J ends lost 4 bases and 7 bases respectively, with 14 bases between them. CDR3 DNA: TGCGCCAGCAGCGCGGGACAGTCTGGCGGGGAGCTGTTTTTT. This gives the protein CASSAGQSGGELFF.

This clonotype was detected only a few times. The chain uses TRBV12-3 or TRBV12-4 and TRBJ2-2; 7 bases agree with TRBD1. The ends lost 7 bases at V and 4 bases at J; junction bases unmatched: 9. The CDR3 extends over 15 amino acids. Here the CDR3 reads CASTNRGVGTGELFF. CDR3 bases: TGTGCCAGCACCAACAGGGGCGTCGGCACCGGGGAGCTGTTTTTT.

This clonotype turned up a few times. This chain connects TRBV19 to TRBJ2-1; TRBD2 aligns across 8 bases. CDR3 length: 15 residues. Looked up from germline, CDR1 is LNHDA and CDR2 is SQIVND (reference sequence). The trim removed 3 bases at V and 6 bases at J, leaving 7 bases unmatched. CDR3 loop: CASSIRAGASNEQFF. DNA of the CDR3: TGTGCCAGTAGTATCAGAGCGGGGGCTAGCAATGAGCAGTTCTTC.

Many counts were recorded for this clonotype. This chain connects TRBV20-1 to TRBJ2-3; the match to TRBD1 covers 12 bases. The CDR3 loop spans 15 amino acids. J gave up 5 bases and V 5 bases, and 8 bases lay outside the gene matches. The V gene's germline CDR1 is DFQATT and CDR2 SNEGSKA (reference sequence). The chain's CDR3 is CSAGDRGRRIDTQYF. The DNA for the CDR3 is TGCAGTGCTGGGGACAGGGGGCGCCGGATAGATACGCAGTATTTT.

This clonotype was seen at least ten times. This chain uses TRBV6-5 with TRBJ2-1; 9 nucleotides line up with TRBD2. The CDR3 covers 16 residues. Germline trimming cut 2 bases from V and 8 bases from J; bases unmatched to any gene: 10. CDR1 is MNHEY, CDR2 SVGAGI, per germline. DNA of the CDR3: TGTGCCAGCAGTTACCCAAGAGCGGGGGGTATAGATGAGCAGTTCTTC. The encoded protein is CASSYPRAGGIDEQFF.

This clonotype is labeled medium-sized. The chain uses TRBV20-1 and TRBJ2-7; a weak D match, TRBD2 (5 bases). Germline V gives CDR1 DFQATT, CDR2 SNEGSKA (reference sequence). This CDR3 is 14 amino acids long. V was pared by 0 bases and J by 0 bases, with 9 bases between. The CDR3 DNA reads TGCAGTGCTAGAGATCCTGGGAGCTCCTACGAGCAGTACTTC. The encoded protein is CSARDPGSSYEQYF.